The 20 T cell receptor beta chains reported below all come from one sample, sequenced in a study of shared clonotypes between healthy human individuals. Here immunoSEQ multiplex PCR was the method, and the copy in TCRdb shows in-frame clones only, minus some. The profile shows over a million clones, roughly 70% of them singletons. Sequencing input: memory CD4+ T cells sorted from blood. Described subset: CD45RA-negative fraction. Every receptor here comes from a man younger than 35 in good health.

The chain carries TRBV19 and TRBJ1-2, with D uncertain. Germline values: CDR1 LNHDA, CDR2 SQIVND (reference sequence). V was cut by 2 bases and J by 6 bases, with 19 bases left in between. The CDR3 covers 16 residues. Written as DNA, the CDR3 is TGTGCCAGTAGTATAAGTGGTCGGGGAAGTTTTCATGGCTACACCTTC. This gives the protein CASSISGRGSFHGYTF.

The rearrangement links TRBV11-2 to TRBJ2-1; 13 positions agree with TRBD2. Trimming removed 3 bases from V and 7 bases from J; junction bases left unmatched: 0. CDR1 SGHAT and CDR2 FQNNGV come from the germline V gene. The CDR3 has 14 amino acids. CDR3 protein: CASSLTSGRNEQFF. The CDR3 DNA follows: TGTGCCAGCAGCTTGACTAGCGGGAGGAATGAGCAGTTCTTC.

The rearrangement uses TRBV6-5 and TRBJ1-1, with D possibly TRBD1 on 6 matching bases. The CDR3 has 13 amino acids. Germline V lookup: CDR1 MNHEY, CDR2 SVGAGI. V lost 5 bases to trimming and J lost 6 bases, with 13 bases between them. The CDR3 loop reads CASSTRDNSEAFF. CDR3 bases: TGTGCCAGCAGTACCCGGGACAACTCTGAAGCTTTCTTT.

The rearrangement joins TRBV28 to TRBJ1-2; 8 bases match TRBD1. Trimming took 6 bases from V and 4 from J; bases not matched to a gene: 10. This CDR3 contains 15 residues. The germline gives CDR1 MDHEN, CDR2 SYDVKM. The CDR3 bases are TGTGCCAGCAGCCCGAACAGGGGGAGTGCCTATGGCTACACCTTC. Residues: CASSPNRGSAYGYTF.

J is TRBJ2-1 and V is TRBV5-4; 9 nucleotides align to TRBD2. Unmatched junction bases numbered 12, after V lost 6 bases and J lost 8 bases. The CDR3 loop spans 15 amino acids. Per the germline V gene, CDR1 is SGHNT and CDR2 is YYREEE (reference sequence). CDR3 nucleotides: TGTGCCAGCACCACGCGGTCTAGCGGGAATGATGAGCAGTTCTTC. As protein: CASTTRSSGNDEQFF.

The rearrangement links TRBV5-1 to TRBJ2-3; D could derive from TRBD1 or TRBD2 (5 bases each). This CDR3 has 14 residues. CDR1 is SGHRS and CDR2 is YFSETQ in the germline V gene. Between the trimmed V and J ends, which lost 0 bases and 8 bases, there was a span of 13 bases. CDR3 sequence reads: CASSLGGTSGTQYF. The CDR3 bases are TGCGCCAGCAGCTTGGGGGGGACCAGCGGTACGCAGTATTTT.

The V and J genes are TRBV7-3 and TRBJ2-4; D not resolved. Germline-derived CDR1 and CDR2 are SGHTA and FQGTGA. The length of the CDR3 is 13 residues. The CDR3 here is CPGPWLTKNIQYF. The CDR3 DNA reads as TGTCCGGGTCCGTGGCTAACCAAAAACATTCAGTACTTC.

This chain uses TRBV5-4 with TRBJ2-1, with D tentatively TRBD1 (5 bases). The CDR3 is 15 residues long. Germline V gives CDR1 SGHNT, CDR2 YYREEE (reference sequence). V lost 0 bases to trimming and J lost 3 bases, with 10 bases between them. CDR3 bases: TGTGCCAGCAGCTTGGTGGCAGGGAACTACAATGAGCAGTTCTTC. Encoded protein: CASSLVAGNYNEQFF. The full variable domain, rest sourced from reference TRBV5-4 and TRBJ2-1, is ETGVTQSPTHLIKTRGQQVTLRCSSQSGHNTVSWYQQALGQGPQFIFQYYREEENGRGNFPPRFSGLQFPNYSSELNVNALELDDSALYLCASSLVAGNYNEQFFGPGTRLTVL.

The gene calls are TRBV28 and TRBJ1-1, with unresolved D. CDR1 and CDR2 (germline): MDHEN, SYDVKM. V lost 6 bases, J lost 0 bases, and 11 bases lay in between. The CDR3 covers 14 residues. For the CDR3, the DNA is TGTGCCAGCAGAGGAGGGCGAATGAACACTGAAGCTTTCTTT. Translated: CASRGGRMNTEAFF.

The rearrangement joins TRBV25-1 to TRBJ2-7; TRBD1 aligns across 9 bases. The CDR3 runs 15 residues. J gave up 7 bases and V 4 bases, and 11 bases lay outside the gene matches. The germline V gene encodes CDR1 MGHDK and CDR2 SYGVNS. The CDR3 is CASSAPGQGRFEQYF. The CDR3 DNA sequence: TGTGCCAGCAGTGCTCCGGGACAGGGACGTTTTGAGCAGTACTTC.

CDR3: CSVGDRGPYGYTF. The CDR3 nucleotides read TGCAGCGTCGGGGACAGGGGGCCCTATGGCTACACCTTC. The chain couples TRBV29-1 to TRBJ1-2; TRBD1 agrees at 12 bases. The germline gives CDR1 SQVTM, CDR2 ANQGSEA. The CDR3 is 13 residues long. J lost 4 bases, V lost 6 bases, and 3 bases had no gene match.

The J gene is TRBJ1-2, the V gene TRBV28; tentative D call: TRBD1 (5 bases). Trimming removed 2 bases at V and 4 bases at J, with 20 bases between. This CDR3 has 17 amino acids. CDR1 MDHEN and CDR2 SYDVKM come from the germline V gene. CDR3 DNA: TGTGCCAGCAGTTTACCTGAAGGACCGCGCAGGGTCTATGGCTACACCTTC. Translating gives CASSLPEGPRRVYGYTF.

The rearrangement links TRBV2 to TRBJ2-3, with 8 bases identical to TRBD2. The CDR3 contains 14 residues. The junction had 2 bases not matched to a gene; V was cut back by 5 bases and J by 1 base. Per the germline V gene, CDR1 is SNHLY and CDR2 is FYNNEI. CDR3 residues: CASSNSGGTDTQYF. The CDR3 nucleotides are TGTGCCAGCAGTAATAGCGGGGGCACAGATACGCAGTATTTT.

The chain carries TRBV10-3 and TRBJ2-5, with TRBD2 matching over 8 bases. Germline V lookup: CDR1 ENHRY, CDR2 SYGVKD. The CDR3 extends over 17 amino acids. V shed 6 bases and J 5 bases; nucleotides not matched to a gene: 17. The CDR3 loop reads CAIRPGVLAGATETQYF. The CDR3 bases are TGTGCCATCAGGCCTGGGGTCCTAGCGGGCGCTACGGAGACCCAGTACTTC.

The chain joins TRBV5-1 to TRBJ2-4; 8 bases align to TRBD2. CDR3 length: 14 residues. Germline V gene data show CDR1 as SGHRS and CDR2 as YFSETQ. V shed 4 bases, J shed 8 bases, and the junction held 8 bases outside the gene matches. The CDR3 DNA reads TGCGCCAGCAGCCCCGCCGGGGGGGGCCACATTCAGTACTTC. Translated: CASSPAGGGHIQYF. Full variable domain (missing parts from reference TRBV5-1 and TRBJ2-4): KAGVTQTPRYLIKTRGQQVTLSCSPISGHRSVSWYQQTPGQGLQFLFEYFSETQRNKGNFPGRFSGRQFSNSRSEMNVSTLELGDSALYLCASSPAGGGHIQYFGAGTRLSVL.

Written as DNA, the CDR3 is TGTGCCAGCAGCGCCGGACAGGGTACTAACTATGGCTACACCTTC. Its protein product is CASSAGQGTNYGYTF. The chain recombines TRBV5-4 with TRBJ1-2, with TRBD1 matching over 8 bases. The CDR3 totals 15 residues. Trimming removed 4 bases from V and 0 bases from J; junction bases left unmatched: 5. Looked up from germline, CDR1 is SGHNT and CDR2 is YYREEE (reference sequence).

The chain combines TRBV11-3 with TRBJ2-1, with 11 bases identical to TRBD2. J gave up 5 bases and V 6 bases, and 6 bases lay outside the gene matches. The CDR3 consists of 15 residues. The V gene's germline CDR1 is SGHNT and CDR2 YENEEA. The CDR3 DNA sequence: TGTGCCAGCAGTAATAGACTAGCGGGAAACAATGAGCAGTTCTTC. This codes for CASSNRLAGNNEQFF.

The V call is TRBV9, the J call TRBJ2-3; D may be TRBD1 or TRBD2 (5 bases each). The V end lost 3 bases, the J end lost 2 bases, and 13 bases lay between the germline ends. The CDR3 totals 15 residues. Germline CDR1 is SGDLS and CDR2 is YYNGEE. The DNA for the CDR3 is TGTGCCAGCAGCGGAGGTCCCGGGGCCACAGATACGCAGTATTTT. This gives the protein CASSGGPGATDTQYF.

This clone appeared once. The identical CDR3 is also encoded by other nucleotide sequences in the sample. The V and J genes are TRBV30 and TRBJ1-2; D is undetermined. The germline CDR1 and CDR2 sequences are GTSNPN and SVGIG (reference sequence). The length of the CDR3 is 13 residues. Between the trimmed V and J ends, which lost 0 bases and 4 bases, there was a span of 9 bases. This CDR3 reads CAWSVVGSYGYTF. The CDR3 nucleotides are TGTGCCTGGAGTGTTGTAGGATCCTATGGCTACACCTTC.

This chain connects TRBV19 to TRBJ1-2; tentative D call: TRBD1 (6 bases). CDR3 size: 14 residues. Trimming shortened V by 7 bases and J by 4 bases, and 16 bases separated the two germline ends. The germline V gene encodes CDR1 LNHDA and CDR2 SQIVND (reference sequence). The CDR3 coding sequence is TGTGCCAGTAATTCCCCCGGACAGACCTATGGCTACACCTTC. Translating it yields CASNSPGQTYGYTF.